A single sample is the source of the 11 T cell receptor beta chains below, sequenced in a study of read filtering for tumor transcriptome and immune sequencing. From approximately 430 ng of RNA, a library with molecular barcoded alpha/delta and beta/gamma adaptors was made. Via MiXCR, TCRdb re-called the reads, giving one row per CDR3 protein. The sample has some 130,000 distinct CDR3 sequences; under 15% are singletons. Source material: a population of CD138-negative cells sorted from bone marrow. These receptors were obtained from a donor over 35 with multiple myeloma.

The chain uses TRBV11-3 and TRBJ2-3; D perhaps matches TRBD1 (5 bases). The CDR3 runs 15 residues. Deletions cut 5 bases from V and 5 bases from J, with 17 bases between. CDR1 SGHNT and CDR2 YENEEA come from the germline V gene. The CDR3 coding sequence is TGTGCCAGCAGCCCCCGGGTCAGGGTTGGAGATACGCAGTATTTT. This translates into CASSPRVRVGDTQYF.

The sample holds many counts of this clonotype. The gene calls are TRBV5-1 and TRBJ2-7; D is perhaps TRBD1 (6 bases). Germline CDR1 SGHRS, CDR2 YFSETQ. The CDR3 totals 15 residues. V was clipped by 6 bases and J by 1 base, with 17 bases between them. CDR3 amino acids: CASTPRGGQSYEQYF. The CDR3, as DNA: TGCGCCAGCACCCCGAGAGGGGGTCAGTCCTACGAGCAGTACTTC. Full variable domain (rest looked up from reference TRBV5-1 and TRBJ2-7): KAGVTQTPRYLIKTRGQQVTLSCSPISGHRSVSWYQQTPGQGLQFLFEYFSETQRNKGNFPGRFSGRQFSNSRSEMNVSTLELGDSALYLCASTPRGGQSYEQYFGPGTRLTVT.

Turning to this clonotype: A read error may explain this, as a much larger clone is one base away. The missing conserved phenylalanine or tryptophan at the end of this CDR3 makes a read error likely. This chain joins TRBV18 and TRBJ1-2; D perhaps matches TRBD1 (5 bases). The V end lost 0 bases, the J end lost 4 bases, and 6 bases lay between the germline ends. The CDR3 sequence is 13 residues long. Per the germline V gene, CDR1 is KGHSH and CDR2 is LQKENI. CDR3 residues: CASSPPTVYGYTS. The CDR3 coding sequence is TGTGCCAGCTCACCACCGACAGTCTATGGCTACACCTCC.

As to this clonotype: This could be a read error, since a much larger clone is one nucleotide away. The genes are TRBV12-3 or TRBV12-4 and TRBJ2-7; 12 nucleotides agree with TRBD2. CDR3 length: 17 amino acids. The CDR3 DNA follows: TGTGCCAGGAGTTTGGGAACTAGCGGGAGGACCTCCTACGAGCAGTACTTC. Encoded protein: CARSLGTSGRTSYEQYF.

This clonotype was seen at least ten times. The rearrangement links TRBV7-8 to TRBJ2-7; TRBD2 matches at 7 bases. Germline CDR1 and CDR2: SGHVS and FQNEAQ. This CDR3 is built from 13 residues. V lost 5 bases to trimming and J lost 0 bases; unmatched junction nucleotides: 1. CDR3 in DNA: TGTGCCAGCAGCCGGGACTACTCCTACGAGCAGTACTTC. This gives the protein CASSRDYSYEQYF.

The sample holds a few counts of this clonotype. The V call is TRBV7-9, the J call TRBJ2-2, with D maybe TRBD2 (6 bases). The CDR3 runs to 16 residues. In germline, CDR1 is SEHNR, CDR2 FQNEAQ (reference sequence). V lost 2 bases to trimming and J lost 1 base, with 11 bases between them. CDR3 residues: CASSLWRDLNTGELFF. CDR3 bases: TGTGCCAGCAGCTTATGGCGGGATTTGAACACCGGGGAGCTGTTTTTT.

This clonotype was counted many times. V is TRBV29-1 and J is TRBJ2-2; 10 bases match TRBD1. V trimming: 6 bases; J trimming: 6 bases; junction bases outside the gene matches: 7. The CDR3 is 14 amino acids. The germline V gene has CDR1 SQVTM and CDR2 ANQGSEA. CDR3 protein: CSVTGTGAAGELFF. The CDR3 DNA reads as TGCAGCGTAACCGGGACAGGGGCGGCCGGGGAGCTGTTTTTT.

This clonotype was observed many times. The rearrangement joins TRBV6-1 to TRBJ1-1, with D possibly matching TRBD1 (5 bases). The CDR3 totals 13 residues. CDR1 is MNHNS and CDR2 is SASEGT in the germline V gene. Trimming pared 3 bases from V and 7 bases from J, leaving 12 bases between. The DNA for the CDR3 is TGTGCCAGCAGTGAGCGCGGAGGGGTTGAAGCTTTCTTT. This sequence encodes CASSERGGVEAFF.

This clonotype was picked up many times. The V and J genes are TRBV7-8 and TRBJ1-5; 9 positions match TRBD1. Germline assignment: CDR1 SGHVS and CDR2 FQNEAQ. V shed 4 bases and J 2 bases; nucleotides not matched to a gene: 3. The CDR3 consists of 15 residues. The CDR3 region is CASSSRDRGNQPQHF. CDR3 bases: TGTGCCAGCAGCTCCCGGGACAGGGGCAATCAGCCCCAGCATTTT.

This clonotype was seen many times. The chain uses TRBV5-1 and TRBJ2-3, with 7 bases identical to TRBD2. CDR3 length: 16 residues. Germline V gene sequence: CDR1 SGHRS, CDR2 YFSETQ. With 0 bases clipped from V and 3 bases from J, the junction kept 7 bases outside the gene matches. Written as DNA, the CDR3 is TGCGCCAGCAGCTTGGTACCGGGGCGGGGGACAGATACGCAGTATTTT. Translation gives CASSLVPGRGTDTQYF.

The chain recombines TRBV13 with TRBJ2-7; 7 bases fit TRBD2. CDR1 is PRHDT, CDR2 FYEKMQ, per germline (reference sequence). V was clipped by 2 bases and J by 0 bases; unmatched bases: 7. The CDR3 totals 16 residues. In DNA form, the CDR3 reads TGTGCCAGCAGCTTAAAAACTCGGGACTACTCCTACGAGCAGTACTTC. The encoded protein is CASSLKTRDYSYEQYF.